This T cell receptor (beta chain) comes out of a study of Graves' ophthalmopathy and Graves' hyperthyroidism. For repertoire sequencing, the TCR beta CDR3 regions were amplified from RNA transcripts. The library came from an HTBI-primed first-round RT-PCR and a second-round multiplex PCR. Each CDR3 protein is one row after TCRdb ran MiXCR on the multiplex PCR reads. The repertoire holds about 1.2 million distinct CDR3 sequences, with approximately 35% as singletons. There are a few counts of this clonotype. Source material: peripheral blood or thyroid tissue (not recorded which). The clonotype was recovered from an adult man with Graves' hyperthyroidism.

The CDR3 nucleotides read TGTGCCAGTAGTATAGTAGCAGGGAGCACCGGGGAGCTGTTTTTT. It specifies CASSIVAGSTGELFF. The V and J genes are TRBV19 and TRBJ2-2, with D possibly called TRBD1 or TRBD2 (5 bases each). Germline V lookup: CDR1 LNHDA, CDR2 SQIVND (reference sequence). V was pared by 1 base and J by 4 bases, with 10 bases between. This CDR3 region has 15 residues.